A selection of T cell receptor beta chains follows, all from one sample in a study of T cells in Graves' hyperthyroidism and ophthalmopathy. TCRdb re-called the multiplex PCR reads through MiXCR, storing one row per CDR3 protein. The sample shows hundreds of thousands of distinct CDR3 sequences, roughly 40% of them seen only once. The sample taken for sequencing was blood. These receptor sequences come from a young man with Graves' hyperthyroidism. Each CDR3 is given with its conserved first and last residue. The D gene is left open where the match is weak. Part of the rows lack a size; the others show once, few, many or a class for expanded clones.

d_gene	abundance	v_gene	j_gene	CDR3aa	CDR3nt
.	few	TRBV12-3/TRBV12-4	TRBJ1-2	CASSLDGTSYGYTF	TGTGCCAGCAGCTTAGACGGGACATCCTATGGCTACACCTTC
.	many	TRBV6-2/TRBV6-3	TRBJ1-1	CASSSRDVVTEAFF	TGTGCCAGCAGTTCCCGGGACGTCGTCACTGAAGCTTTCTTT
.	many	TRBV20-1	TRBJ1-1	CSVPTPNTEAFF	TGCAGTGTTCCTACACCGAACACTGAAGCTTTCTTT
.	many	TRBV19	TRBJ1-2	CASNGGGLNGYTF	TGTGCCAGTAATGGAGGGGGGCTGAATGGCTACACCTTC
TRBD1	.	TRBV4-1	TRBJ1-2	CASSQVRDSGLYGYTF	TGCGCCAGCAGCCAAGTACGGGACAGCGGACTTTATGGCTACACCTTC
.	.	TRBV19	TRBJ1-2	CASSIGELHHF	TGTGCCAGTAGTATTGGGGAGCTTCATCACTTC
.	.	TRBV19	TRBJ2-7	CASSEDPGEEQYF	TGTGCCAGTAGTGAAGACCCGGGGGAAGAGCAGTACTTC
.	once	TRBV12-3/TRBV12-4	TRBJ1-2	CASSLGFPGQGYGYTF	TGTGCCAGCAGTTTAGGGTTTCCGGGACAAGGCTATGGCTACACCTTC
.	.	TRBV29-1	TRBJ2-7	CSLAETVSYEQYF	TGCAGCTTGGCCGAGACAGTCTCCTACGAGCAGTACTTC
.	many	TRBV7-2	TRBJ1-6	CASSLAWESPLHF	TGTGCCAGCAGCTTAGCTTGGGAATCACCCCTCCACTTT
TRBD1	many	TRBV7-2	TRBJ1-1	CASSSLGTGVEAFF	TGTGCCAGCAGCAGCCTTGGGACAGGGGTTGAAGCTTTCTTT
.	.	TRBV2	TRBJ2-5	CASSENSRETQYF	TGTGCCAGCAGTGAAAACAGTCGAGAGACCCAGTACTTC
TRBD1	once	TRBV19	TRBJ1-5	CASLGQGSQPQHF	TGTGCCAGTTTGGGACAGGGAAGTCAGCCCCAGCATTTT
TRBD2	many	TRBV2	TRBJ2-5	CASSEGTSGDETQYF	TGTGCCAGCAGTGAAGGGACTAGCGGGGATGAGACCCAGTACTTC
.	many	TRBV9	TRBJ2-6	CASSVEVGANVLTF	TGTGCCAGCAGCGTAGAAGTCGGGGCCAACGTCCTGACTTTC
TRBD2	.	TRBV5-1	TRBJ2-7	CASSLQYSGLAISYEQYF	TGCGCCAGCAGCCTGCAATACTCCGGACTAGCGATCTCCTACGAGCAGTACTTC
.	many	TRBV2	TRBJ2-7	CASSPHYEQYF	TGTGCCAGCAGCCCCCACTACGAGCAGTACTTC
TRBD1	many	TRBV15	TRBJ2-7	CATSRYGQGGFNEQYF	TGTGCCACCAGCAGATACGGACAGGGGGGATTCAACGAGCAGTACTTC
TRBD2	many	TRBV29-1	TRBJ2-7	CSVVTSGGYEQYF	TGCAGCGTGGTGACTAGCGGGGGCTACGAGCAGTACTTC
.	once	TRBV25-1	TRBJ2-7	CASREGGQEQYF	TGTGCCAGCAGGGAGGGGGGGCAAGAGCAGTACTTC
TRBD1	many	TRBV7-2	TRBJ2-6	CASSPTGPGANVLTF	TGTGCCAGCAGTCCGACAGGGCCTGGGGCCAACGTCCTGACTTTC
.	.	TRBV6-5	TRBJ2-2	CASRLTASNTGELFF	TGTGCCAGCAGGTTGACAGCCTCGAACACCGGGGAGCTGTTTTTT
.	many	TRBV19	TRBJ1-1	CASNNPRNTEAFF	TGTGCCAGTAACAACCCTCGGAACACTGAAGCTTTCTTT
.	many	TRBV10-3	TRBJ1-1	CAICSASGTTEAFF	TGTGCCATCTGTTCCGCCAGTGGCACCACTGAAGCTTTCTTT
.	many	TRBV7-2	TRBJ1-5	CASSLKQGTNQPQHF	TGTGCCAGCAGCTTAAAACAGGGTACCAATCAGCCCCAGCATTTT
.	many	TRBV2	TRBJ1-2	CASRLDLSNYGYTF	TGTGCCAGCAGACTGGACCTATCTAACTATGGCTACACCTTC
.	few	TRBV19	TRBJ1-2	CASLRDGGVDSNYGYTF	TGTGCCAGTCTCCGGGACGGAGGGGTGGATTCTAACTATGGCTACACCTTC
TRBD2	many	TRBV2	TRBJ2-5	CASGSTSGAGETQYF	TGTGCCAGCGGTTCGACTAGCGGGGCTGGGGAGACCCAGTACTTC
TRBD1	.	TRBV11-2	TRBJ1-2	CASSSRGGDRVNYGYTF	TGTGCCAGCAGCTCCAGAGGGGGGGACAGGGTAAACTATGGCTACACCTTC
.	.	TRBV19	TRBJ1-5	CASSIGRGSQPQHF	TGTGCCAGTAGTATAGGGCGGGGATCTCAGCCTCAGCATTTT
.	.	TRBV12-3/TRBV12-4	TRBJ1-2	CASSPGDLPWGYTF	TGTGCCAGCAGCCCCGGGGACCTGCCGTGGGGCTACACCTTC
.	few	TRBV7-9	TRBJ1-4	CASSRERTDPNEKLFF	TGTGCCAGCAGCCGAGAGAGGACAGACCCTAATGAAAAACTGTTTTTT
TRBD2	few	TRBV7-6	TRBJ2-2	CASSSLLAGVAGELFF	TGTGCCAGCAGCTCCTTACTAGCGGGGGTTGCCGGGGAGCTGTTTTTT
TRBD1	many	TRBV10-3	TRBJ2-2	CANRGTGELFF	TGTGCCAACAGGGGAACCGGGGAGCTGTTTTTT
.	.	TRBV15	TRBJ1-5	CATSRVQPDQHF	TGTGCCACCAGCAGAGTTCAGCCAGATCAGCATTTT
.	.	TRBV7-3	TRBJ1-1	CASSFRVTNTEAFF	TGTGCCAGCAGCTTCCGGGTTACGAACACTGAAGCTTTCTTT
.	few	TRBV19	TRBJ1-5	CASSLQGRINQPQHF	TGTGCCAGCAGCTTACAGGGAAGGATCAATCAGCCCCAGCATTTT
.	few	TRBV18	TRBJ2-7	CASSPTRHEQYF	TGTGCCAGCTCACCGACTCGCCACGAGCAGTACTTC
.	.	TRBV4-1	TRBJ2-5	CASSPRQEGETQYF	TGCGCCAGCAGCCCCCGACAGGAGGGGGAGACCCAGTACTTC
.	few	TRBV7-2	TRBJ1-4	CASSFDVSNEKLFF	TGTGCCAGCAGCTTTGATGTTAGCAATGAAAAACTGTTTTTT
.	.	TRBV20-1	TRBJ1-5	CSASDDSNQPQHF	TGCAGTGCTTCAGACGATTCCAATCAGCCCCAGCATTTT
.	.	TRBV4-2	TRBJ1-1	CASSQDRTTEAFF	TGTGCCAGCAGCCAAGATAGGACCACTGAAGCTTTCTTT
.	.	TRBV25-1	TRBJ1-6	CASSYASGYSSYNSPLHF	TGTGCCAGCAGTTATGCGTCTGGCTACAGCTCCTATAATTCACCCCTCCACTTT
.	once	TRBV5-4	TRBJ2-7	CASSKQGGAYEQYF	TGTGCCAGCAGCAAGCAGGGGGGCGCCTACGAGCAGTACTTC
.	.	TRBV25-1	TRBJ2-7	CAMGGEQYF	TGTGCCATGGGAGGCGAGCAGTACTTC